A selection of T cell receptor beta chains follows, all from one sample in a study of shared clonotypes between healthy human individuals. The assay was immunoSEQ multiplex PCR, and TCRdb's table has in-frame clones only and misses some. The table has 550,000 to 750,000 clones, nearly 97% seen once. Sequenced material: naive CD8+ T cells sorted from blood. Source of these receptors: a woman younger than 45 in good health. CDR3s include the opening cysteine and the closing phenylalanine or tryptophan. The order of the fields is CDR3 DNA, CDR3 protein, J gene, D gene, V gene, clone size. D genes are given only for firm matches. Some rows have no size entry. The others give once, few or many, or a class for an expanded clone.

TGTGCCAGCAGTGAAATTGGGGGAAGCCATGGCTACACCTTC	CASSEIGGSHGYTF	TRBJ1-2	NA	TRBV6-1	NA
TGTGCCAGCAGCGTTCGGGACAGGGGATGGTCGGGTGGGGCCAACGTCCTGACTTTC	CASSVRDRGWSGGANVLTF	TRBJ2-6	TRBD1	TRBV5-4	NA
TGCAGCGTTGTCGGGAATGAGCAGTTCTTC	CSVVGNEQFF	TRBJ2-1	NA	TRBV29-1	NA
TGTGCCAGTAGTATAGTGTGGGACAGTGTCAATGAGCAGTTCTTC	CASSIVWDSVNEQFF	TRBJ2-1	TRBD1	TRBV19	NA
TGCGCCAGCAGCTTGAGGGGCTCTGGAAACACCATATATTTT	CASSLRGSGNTIYF	TRBJ1-3	NA	TRBV5-1	NA
TGTGCCAGCAGCTTGGGGCCGGGACAAACTAACTATGGCTACACCTTC	CASSLGPGQTNYGYTF	TRBJ1-2	NA	TRBV7-3	NA
TGTGCCAGCAGTGAACGGTACGGTAGCGGGAGGGCCTTCGAGCAGTACTTC	CASSERYGSGRAFEQYF	TRBJ2-7	TRBD2	TRBV6-1	NA
TGTGCCAGCAGCTCGAGGCCATCCTACGAGCAGTACTTC	CASSSRPSYEQYF	TRBJ2-7	NA	TRBV5-5	NA
TGTGCCAGCAGCCGGGCTCACCGGGATGAGCAGTTCTTC	CASSRAHRDEQFF	TRBJ2-1	NA	TRBV5-6	NA
TGTGCCAGCAGTTCCGACTACATCCGGGCCAGGGATAATTCACCCCTCCACTTT	CASSSDYIRARDNSPLHF	TRBJ1-6	NA	TRBV28	once
TGTGCCAGCAGTTTTGGACAGGCAGAATTAGAAGCTTTCTTT	CASSFGQAELEAFF	TRBJ1-1	TRBD1	TRBV28	NA
TGTGCCAGCAGTTTTCTATACCAGGAGTCTAGCACAGATACGCAGTATTTT	CASSFLYQESSTDTQYF	TRBJ2-3	NA	TRBV28	NA